These T cell receptor beta chains were read from a single sample in a study of blood T cell repertoires in COVID-19. TCRdb's copy holds only in-frame clones and misses some; the assay was immunoSEQ multiplex PCR. Of fewer than 15,000 clones detected, 85% to 90% appear once; the ten largest clones hold 2% to 3%. Sample: peripheral blood. The receptors here all came from a woman aged 70 to 79 in a cohort sampled during active or convalescent COVID-19. CDR3s include the opening cysteine and the closing phenylalanine or tryptophan. Each record gives: CDR3 length, V gene, clone size, J gene, D gene, CDR3 DNA, CDR3 protein. A D gene is named only where the DNA matches it firmly. Clone size is given for some rows only: seen once, a few or many times, or a class if the clone is expanded.

>16|TRBV19|NA|TRBJ1-2|TRBD1
TGTGCCAGTAGCATACCCGGACAGGGATTAAACTATGGCTACACCTTC
CASSIPGQGLNYGYTF
>13|TRBV19|NA|TRBJ1-1|NA
TGTGCCAGTAGTATCGGGGAGGGAACTGAAGCTTTCTTT
CASSIGEGTEAFF
>11|TRBV28|NA|TRBJ1-1|NA
TGTGCCAGCAGTTTAGCGGCCGAAGCTTTCTTT
CASSLAAEAFF
>12|TRBV28|NA|TRBJ1-2|TRBD1
TGTGCCAGCAGTCTGACAGGGATCGGCTACACCTTC
CASSLTGIGYTF
>15|TRBV28|NA|TRBJ1-3|TRBD1
TGTGCCAGCAGTTCAGGACAGGGGAACGGAAACACCATATATTTT
CASSSGQGNGNTIYF
>12|TRBV3-1/TRBV3-2|NA|TRBJ1-5|NA
TGTGCCAGCAGCCTGGGCGAACAGCCCCAGCATTTT
CASSLGEQPQHF
>17|TRBV5-1|NA|TRBJ2-6|NA
TGCGCCAGCAGCGCTCGCCCGGGGAACTCTGGGGCCAACGTCCTGACTTTC
CASSARPGNSGANVLTF
>14|TRBV4-2|NA|TRBJ2-5|NA
TGTGCCAGCAGCCAAGAGAGAGGAGGTGGGACCCAGTACTTC
CASSQERGGGTQYF
>16|TRBV11-2|NA|TRBJ1-6|TRBD1
TGTGCCAGCACCCCTCTCCAAGGGACAGGGGATTCACCCCTCCACTTT
CASTPLQGTGDSPLHF
>14|TRBV29-1|NA|TRBJ2-1|TRBD2
TGCAGCGTCTTACTAGCGGGGGCGACGAATGAGCAGTTCTTC
CSVLLAGATNEQFF
>15|TRBV28|NA|TRBJ1-5|NA
TGTGCCAGCAGTTTCCGAGGGTGGCGCAATCAGCCCCAGCATTTT
CASSFRGWRNQPQHF
>11|TRBV6-4|NA|TRBJ1-4|NA
TGTGCCAGCAGTGGGGGCCTAAAACTGTTTTTT
CASSGGLKLFF
>16|TRBV29-1|NA|TRBJ2-1|TRBD2
TGCAGCGTTGAAGGGACTAGCGGGTACGTTAGGGATGAGCAGTTCTTC
CSVEGTSGYVRDEQFF
>13|TRBV28|NA|TRBJ1-2|NA
TGTGCCAGCAGTCCAGGGAGGGACTATGGCTACACCTTC
CASSPGRDYGYTF
>13|TRBV28|NA|TRBJ1-5|NA
TGTGCCAGCAGGGGAGGCAGCGAGCAACCCCAGCATTTT
CASRGGSEQPQHF
>11|TRBV7-9|once|TRBJ1-1|NA
TGTGCCAGCAGCCTCGGCGGTGGAGCTTTCTTT
CASSLGGGAFF
>15|TRBV5-1|NA|TRBJ2-1|NA
TGCGCCAGCAGCTTGGATCAGATACGCCTCGGGGAGCAGTTCTTC
CASSLDQIRLGEQFF
>13|TRBV28|NA|TRBJ1-1|NA
TGTGCCAGCAGTTCTGGGGGCAAGCCTGAAGCTTTCTTT
CASSSGGKPEAFF
>20|TRBV28|NA|TRBJ1-4|NA
TGTGCCAGCAGTTTAGGGGGCTGGAGGAAGCCCCAACAAACTAATGAAAAACTGTTTTTT
CASSLGGWRKPQQTNEKLFF
>14|TRBV5-1|NA|TRBJ1-2|TRBD1
TGCGCCAGCAGTAGGGGACAGGGAGGTAGTGGCTACACCTTC
CASSRGQGGSGYTF
>15|TRBV5-1|NA|TRBJ1-1|TRBD1
TGCGCCAGCAGCTTGGAGGGACAGGGGCGGACTGAAGCTTTCTTT
CASSLEGQGRTEAFF
>14|TRBV7-9|NA|TRBJ2-7|TRBD1
TGTGCCAGCAGCTTTGAGACAGGGCTCCACGAGCAGTACTTC
CASSFETGLHEQYF
>15|TRBV5-6|NA|TRBJ2-1|NA
TGTGCCAGCAGCTTGGTCGGGGGGCTTTCAAATGAGCAGTTCTTC
CASSLVGGLSNEQFF
>15|TRBV15|NA|TRBJ1-5|TRBD1
TGTGCCACCAGCAGAGATTCAGGGGGCCATCAGCCCCAGCATTTT
CATSRDSGGHQPQHF
>14|TRBV6-5|NA|TRBJ1-2|NA
TGTGCCAGCAGGCAGAGCGGTTCGGCCCGGGGCTACACCTTC
CASRQSGSARGYTF
>16|TRBV5-5|NA|TRBJ2-7|NA
TGTGCCAGCAGCTTACGAGGGAATTTAGCCCCCTACGAGCAGTACTTC
CASSLRGNLAPYEQYF
>14|TRBV7-9|NA|TRBJ1-3|NA
TGTGCCAGCAGGGATGGGAGCTCTGGAAACACCATATATTTT
CASRDGSSGNTIYF
>11|TRBV5-1|NA|TRBJ2-5|NA
TGCGCCAGCAGAAGGCGGGAGACCCAGTACTTC
CASRRRETQYF
>16|TRBV25-1|NA|TRBJ2-5|TRBD2
TGTGCCAGCAGTTCTAGCGGGACTAGCGGACTGCGGACCCAGTACTTC
CASSSSGTSGLRTQYF
>13|TRBV20-1|NA|TRBJ2-1|NA
TGCAGTGCTAGTCCTGCGGGTTACAATGAGCAGTTCTTC
CSASPAGYNEQFF
>15|TRBV9|NA|TRBJ2-6|NA
TGTGCCAGCAGCCCTTGGGCGTCTGGGGCCAACGTCCTGACTTTC
CASSPWASGANVLTF
>14|TRBV10-1|NA|TRBJ2-2|NA
TGCGCCAGCAGGGGGGCCCAGAACACCGGGGAGCTGTTTTTT
CASRGAQNTGELFF
>15|TRBV7-2|NA|TRBJ2-7|TRBD2
TGTGCCAGCAGCTCCACTAGCGGGGGCCTATACGAGCAGTACTTC
CASSSTSGGLYEQYF
>15|TRBV7-6|NA|TRBJ2-2|TRBD1
TGTGCCAGCAGACCTGGGACAGGTTACACCGGGGAGCTGTTTTTT
CASRPGTGYTGELFF
>15|TRBV6-4|large|TRBJ2-3|TRBD1
TGTGCCAGCAGTGCTGGGGGACAGGACACAGATACGCAGTATTTT
CASSAGGQDTDTQYF
>14|TRBV19|NA|TRBJ2-7|NA
TGTGCCAGTAGTATTTCATACGGGATTCCCGAGCAGTACTTC
CASSISYGIPEQYF
>16|TRBV7-9|NA|TRBJ1-5|TRBD1
TGTGCCAGCAGCCCGACCGGGACAGGGGTCGGGCAGCCCCAGCATTTT
CASSPTGTGVGQPQHF
>14|TRBV27|few|TRBJ1-2|TRBD1
TGTGCCAGCAGGGACAGGGAAGAGGGCTATGGCTACACCTTC
CASRDREEGYGYTF
>14|TRBV5-1|NA|TRBJ2-7|NA
TGCGCCAGCAGCTTTGGGGGCGGCACCTACGAGCAGTACTTC
CASSFGGGTYEQYF
>16|TRBV7-2|once|TRBJ2-5|TRBD1
TGTGCCAGCAGGCCCCCCGGGACAGTTCTCCAAGAGACCCAGTACTTC
CASRPPGTVLQETQYF
>15|TRBV7-2|NA|TRBJ2-1|NA
TGTGCCAGCAGTTCACAGTATAGCTCCTACAATGAGCAGTTCTTC
CASSSQYSSYNEQFF
>16|TRBV4-1|NA|TRBJ1-3|NA
TGCGCCAGCAGCCTCGCGAGGGGAGGCTCTGGAAACACCATATATTTT
CASSLARGGSGNTIYF
>14|TRBV19|NA|TRBJ1-4|TRBD1
TGTGCCAGTAGTACACAGGGGCACGGCGAAAAACTGTTTTTT
CASSTQGHGEKLFF
>12|TRBV28|NA|TRBJ2-5|NA
TGTGCCAGCATGGCAGGGAAAGAGACCCAGTACTTC
CASMAGKETQYF
>18|TRBV28|once|TRBJ1-5|TRBD1
TGTGCCAGCAGTTTATTCGTAGTAGGGGACAGGGGTTATCAGCCCCAGCATTTT
CASSLFVVGDRGYQPQHF
>13|TRBV16|once|TRBJ1-1|TRBD1
TGTGCCAGCAGCCCCACGGACAGGGCCGCAGCTTTCTTT
CASSPTDRAAAFF
>14|TRBV13|NA|TRBJ2-7|TRBD2
TGTGCCAGCAGCTTGTGGGGGGGGTCTTACGAGCAGTACTTC
CASSLWGGSYEQYF
>16|TRBV28|NA|TRBJ2-2|TRBD1
TGTGCCAGCAGTTCTCCGGGACAGCCGAACACCGGGGAGCTGTTTTTT
CASSSPGQPNTGELFF
>14|TRBV23-1|NA|TRBJ2-7|NA
TGCGCCAGCAGTCAATCAGGGGGGGCCTACGAGCAGTACTTC
CASSQSGGAYEQYF
>15|TRBV2|NA|TRBJ2-3|TRBD2
TGTGCCAGCGGGCGGGAAAGCGGGGGGGCGAATACGCAGTATTTT
CASGRESGGANTQYF
>14|TRBV5-1|NA|TRBJ1-1|NA
TGCGCCAGCAGCTTGGGCACATGGAGAGCTGAAGCTTTCTTT
CASSLGTWRAEAFF